The 2 T cell receptor beta chains listed next were all sequenced from one sample in a study of blood T cell repertoires in COVID-19. Method: immunoSEQ multiplex PCR; TCRdb's copy keeps in-frame clones and lacks some. The sample consists of some 220,000 clones, less than 90% of them appearing once. Sequences were obtained from PBMCs or T cells enriched from blood (not recorded which). The receptor source for this set is a woman aged 45-65 years in a cohort exposed to, infected with or recovered from COVID-19 (not recorded which).

About this clone itself: Other DNA sequences in this specimen translate into the identical CDR3. V and J are TRBV5-1 and TRBJ1-2; 11 nucleotides agree with TRBD1. The length of the CDR3 is 15 residues. J gave up 3 bases and V 1 base, and 2 bases lay outside the gene matches. CDR1 and CDR2 from the germline V gene are SGHRS and YFSETQ. The DNA for the CDR3 is TGCGCCAGCAGCTTGTTGGGACAGGGGGACTATGGCTACACCTTC. Translated: CASSLLGQGDYGYTF.

This sequence joins TRBV4-2 and TRBJ2-3, with TRBD2 matching 8 bases. The CDR3 totals 16 residues. Losses at the gene ends were 1 base for V and 6 bases for J; bases not matched to a gene: 9. Germline V gives CDR1 LGHNA, CDR2 YNFKEQ. Here the CDR3 DNA reads TGTGCCAGCAGCCAAGTAGACGCGGGGGGTCGTGATACGCAGTATTTT. Translated: CASSQVDAGGRDTQYF.